The 24 T cell receptor beta chains in this list originate from one sample, sequenced in a study of T cells after yellow fever vaccination. TCRdb passed the 5' RACE reads through MiXCR, listing each CDR3 protein once. In the table there are about 550,000 distinct CDR3 sequences, around 21% of which are singletons. Material: PBMCs, obtained 15 days after the yellow fever booster vaccination. These TCRs come from a man aged 25-45 years who received the YFV17D yellow fever vaccine.

The chain couples TRBV3-1 to TRBJ2-1; the D gene is possibly TRBD2 (6 bases). The CDR3 runs to 17 residues. V gave up 2 bases and J gave up 3 bases, with 17 bases separating them. The germline V gene encodes CDR1 LGHDT and CDR2 YNNKEL (reference sequence). CDR3 in amino acids: CASSQTGLASNYNEQFF. The CDR3 region has the DNA TGTGCCAGCAGCCAAACCGGCCTAGCGAGCAACTACAATGAGCAGTTCTTC.

The J gene is TRBJ2-2, the V gene TRBV9; D not resolved. V dropped 0 bases and J dropped 8 bases, with 11 bases sitting between them. CDR1 and CDR2 (germline): SGDLS, YYNGEE. CDR3 length equals 14 residues. CDR3 nucleotides: TGTGCCAGCAGCGTAGGGGGATCGGCGGGGGAGCTGTTTTTT. It codes for CASSVGGSAGELFF. Supplemented by reference TRBV9 and TRBJ2-2, the full variable domain reads DSGVTQTPKHLITATGQRVTLRCSPRSGDLSVYWYQQSLDQGLQFLIQYYNGEERAKGNILERFSAQQFPDLHSELNLSSLELGDSALYFCASSVGGSAGELFFGEGSRLTVL.

This clonotype has more than one count but fewer than ten. The rearrangement links TRBV7-2 to TRBJ1-4, with TRBD1 as a possible D gene (5 bases). Per the germline V gene, CDR1 is SGHTA and CDR2 is FQGNSA. This CDR3 is built from 16 residues. V was clipped by 0 bases and J by 0 bases, with 8 bases between them. CDR3 nucleotides: TGTGCCAGCAGCTTAGCGGGACGTGCAACTAATGAAAAACTGTTTTTT. Protein product: CASSLAGRATNEKLFF.

This clonotype showed up just a few times. The chain employs TRBV11-2 and TRBJ2-7; the D is unclear. The CDR3 runs to 12 residues. CDR1 and CDR2 from the germline V gene are SGHAT and FQNNGV. Between the trimmed V and J ends, which lost 3 bases and 3 bases, there was a span of 6 bases. The CDR3 here is CASSFGDYEQYF. CDR3 nucleotides: TGTGCCAGCAGCTTTGGCGACTACGAGCAGTACTTC. Full variable domain (missing parts from reference TRBV11-2 and TRBJ2-7): EAGVAQSPRYKIIEKRQSVAFWCNPISGHATLYWYQQILGQGPKLLIQFQNNGVVDDSQLPKDRFSAERLKGVDSTLKIQPAKLEDSAVYLCASSFGDYEQYFGPGTRLTVT.

The chain links TRBV5-5 to TRBJ2-6; perhaps TRBD1 as D (5 bases). From germline, CDR1 is SGHKS and CDR2 YYEKEE (reference sequence). This CDR3 region has 17 residues. Trimming removed 5 bases from V and 0 bases from J, with 15 bases in between. CDR3 DNA sequence: TGTGCCAGCAGTTGGTCAGGGCCCAGCTCTGGGGCCAACGTCCTGACTTTC. Protein product: CASSWSGPSSGANVLTF.

Only a few counts were recorded for this clonotype. This chain links TRBV7-9 with TRBJ2-1; TRBD1 is a possible D gene (6 bases). V was trimmed by 2 bases and J by 4 bases, leaving 12 bases between them. The CDR3 covers 15 residues. The germline gives CDR1 SEHNR, CDR2 FQNEAQ (reference sequence). CDR3 sequence (DNA): TGTGCCAGCAGCTTAACCGGGACAAAATACAATGAGCAGTTCTTC. Translating it yields CASSLTGTKYNEQFF.

This clonotype was observed many times. The chain couples TRBV20-1 to TRBJ2-5, with 11 bases that match TRBD2. CDR1 DFQATT and CDR2 SNEGSKA come from the germline V gene (reference sequence). V shed 6 bases, J shed 7 bases, and the junction held 10 bases outside the gene matches. The CDR3 covers 14 residues. This CDR3 is CSAKLSGREGTQYF. DNA for the CDR3: TGCAGTGCAAAACTTAGCGGGAGGGAAGGGACCCAGTACTTC.

The chain is built from TRBV28 and TRBJ2-1; the match to TRBD1 covers 8 bases. The germline CDR1 and CDR2 sequences are MDHEN and SYDVKM. CDR3 length equals 16 residues. V trimming: 4 bases; J trimming: 8 bases; junction bases outside the gene matches: 13. CDR3 in amino acids: CASSYQRDRSVYEQFF. Here the CDR3 DNA reads TGTGCCAGCAGTTACCAGAGGGACAGGTCCGTCTATGAGCAGTTCTTC. Combining the CDR3 with reference TRBV28 and TRBJ2-1 gives the whole variable domain DVKVTQSSRYLVKRTGEKVFLECVQDMDHENMFWYRQDPGLGLRLIYFSYDVKMKEKGDIPEGYSVSREKKERFSLILESASTNQTSMYLCASSYQRDRSVYEQFFGPGTRLTVL.

J is TRBJ2-5 and V is TRBV2, with 7 positions matching TRBD2. The germline CDR1 and CDR2 sequences are SNHLY and FYNNEI. The length of the CDR3 is 14 residues. V was pared by 7 bases and J by 5 bases, with 10 bases of the junction left unmatched. The CDR3 reads CASNSGGTPETQYF. The CDR3 nucleotides are TGTGCCAGCAATTCCGGGGGGACTCCGGAGACCCAGTACTTC. Filled out from reference TRBV2 and TRBJ2-5, the complete variable domain reads EPEVTQTPSHQVTQMGQEVILRCVPISNHLYFYWYRQILGQKVEFLVSFYNNEISEKSEIFDDQFSVERPDGSNFTLKIRSTKLEDSAMYFCASNSGGTPETQYFGPGTRLLVL.

Only a few counts were recorded for this clonotype. The CDR3 sequence is CSAEAGYNEQFF. CDR3 in DNA: TGCAGTGCTGAAGCGGGATACAATGAGCAGTTCTTC. The gene calls are TRBV20-1 and TRBJ2-1, with 7 bases identical to TRBD2. The ends lost 5 bases at V and 4 bases at J; junction bases unmatched: 2. The CDR3 spans 12 residues. CDR1 is DFQATT and CDR2 is SNEGSKA in the germline V gene (reference sequence).

This chain connects TRBV15 to TRBJ2-2, with 14 bases lining up with TRBD2. The germline gives CDR1 LNHNV, CDR2 YYDKDF (reference sequence). Trimming cost V 5 bases and J 5 bases; bases outside gene matches: 7. CDR3 length: 17 amino acids. CDR3 coding DNA: TGTGCCACCAGCCCGGGACTAGCGGGAGTTTTAACCGGGGAGCTGTTTTTT. It encodes CATSPGLAGVLTGELFF.

This clonotype turned up a few times. The chain has TRBV12-3 or TRBV12-4 and TRBJ2-7, with D unclear. The CDR3 extends over 11 amino acids. Between the trimmed V and J ends, which lost 8 bases and 6 bases, there was a span of 11 bases. CDR3 amino acids: CASRLFGEQYF. Here the CDR3 DNA reads TGTGCCAGCCGCCTGTTTGGCGAGCAGTACTTC.

This clonotype was seen only a few times. The chain combines TRBV29-1 with TRBJ2-7; maybe TRBD1 (5 bases). CDR1 is SQVTM and CDR2 is ANQGSEA in the germline V gene. V gave up 7 bases and J gave up 6 bases, with 13 bases separating them. This CDR3 spans 11 amino acids. The CDR3 bases are TGCAGCGCCCTGGGGCAGGCCGAGCAGTACTTC. As protein: CSALGQAEQYF.

This clonotype was detected only a few times. The chain uses TRBV7-3 and TRBJ2-1; 8 bases agree with TRBD1. The CDR3 runs 13 residues. Looked up from germline, CDR1 is SGHTA and CDR2 is FQGTGA. Germline trimming cut 2 bases from V and 9 bases from J; bases unmatched to any gene: 3. The CDR3 loop reads CASSLQGATEQFF. CDR3 DNA: TGTGCCAGCAGCTTACAGGGGGCTACTGAGCAGTTCTTC.

Only a few counts were recorded for this clonotype. J is TRBJ1-1 and V is TRBV5-1; 10 nucleotides align to TRBD1. V lost 4 bases and J lost 6; bases outside the gene matches: 15. CDR1 and CDR2 (germline): SGHRS, YFSETQ. The CDR3 loop spans 17 amino acids. The chain's CDR3 is CASSPRTGGRVISEAFF. The CDR3 coding sequence is TGCGCCAGCAGCCCAAGGACAGGGGGTAGGGTTATCTCTGAAGCTTTCTTT.

V and J are TRBV29-1 and TRBJ2-3; TRBD2 might be the D (5 bases). CDR1 is SQVTM, CDR2 ANQGSEA, per germline. The CDR3 sequence is 15 residues long. V dropped 2 bases and J dropped 3 bases, with 15 bases sitting between them. As DNA, the CDR3 is TGCAGCGTTGAACCAACCCGCGGCGGGACAGATACGCAGTATTTT. It yields the protein CSVEPTRGGTDTQYF.

This clonotype was detected a few times. The gene calls are TRBV10-3 and TRBJ1-6; D is possibly TRBD1 (5 bases). Per the germline V gene, CDR1 is ENHRY and CDR2 is SYGVKD. The V end was cut by 3 bases, the J end by 6 bases, with 15 bases between. The CDR3 extends over 16 amino acids. The CDR3 protein is CAISDHSQGSNSPLHF. DNA of the CDR3: TGTGCCATCAGTGACCACTCGCAGGGCAGTAATTCACCCCTCCACTTT.

The chain has TRBV6-5 and TRBJ2-2, with D perhaps matching TRBD1 (6 bases). V lost 4 bases and J lost 0, with 12 bases in between. CDR1 and CDR2 (germline): MNHEY, SVGAGI. This CDR3 contains 16 residues. CDR3 protein: CASSSRDTSNTGELFF. The DNA of the CDR3 is TGTGCCAGCAGTTCACGGGACACCTCGAACACCGGGGAGCTGTTTTTT.

The chain has TRBV27 and TRBJ1-5, with 10 bases fitting TRBD1. V lost 3 bases, J lost 10 bases, and 9 bases stayed unmatched. This CDR3 region has 15 residues. Germline V CDR1 and CDR2: MNHEY, SMNVEV (reference sequence). The CDR3 DNA reads as TGTGCCAGCAGTTTGAGAGGGACAGGGGTGAGTCCCCAGCATTTT. Its protein product is CASSLRGTGVSPQHF.

This clonotype was recorded a few times. The chain couples TRBV20-1 to TRBJ2-2, with 8 positions matching TRBD2. The CDR3 runs to 15 residues. CDR1 and CDR2 from the germline V gene are DFQATT and SNEGSKA (reference sequence). V dropped 2 bases and J dropped 6; count of bases not matched to a gene: 8. CDR3 amino acids: CSARPSGRDSGELFF. CDR3 coding DNA: TGCAGTGCTAGACCGAGCGGGAGAGACTCCGGGGAGCTGTTTTTT.

The chain uses TRBV5-1 and TRBJ2-7; D is possibly TRBD1 (6 bases). This CDR3 comprises 14 residues. Germline V gene lookup returns CDR1 SGHRS and CDR2 YFSETQ. The ends were cut back, 2 bases at V and 4 bases at J, with 13 bases in the middle. CDR3: CASSLTTGDYEQYF. The CDR3, as DNA: TGCGCCAGCAGCTTAACGACAGGCGATTACGAGCAGTACTTC.

This chain joins TRBV7-2 and TRBJ2-7; D might be TRBD2 (6 bases). Between the trimmed V and J ends, which lost 5 bases and 3 bases, there was a span of 14 bases. Per germline, CDR1 SGHTA and CDR2 FQGNSA. The CDR3 sequence is 14 residues long. The CDR3 nucleotides are TGTGCCAGCAGCCGGATAGCGGCTAACTACGAGCAGTACTTC. Amino acid sequence: CASSRIAANYEQYF.

The chain joins TRBV24-1 to TRBJ1-1, with D perhaps TRBD1 (5 bases). This CDR3 comprises 13 residues. Trimming stripped 0 bases from V and 5 bases from J, with 6 bases between. The germline V gene has CDR1 KGHDR and CDR2 SFDVKD. The CDR3 DNA sequence: TGTGCCACCAGTGATTTGTGGGGGACTGAAGCTTTCTTT. Amino acid sequence: CATSDLWGTEAFF.

The table lists this clonotype with a few counts. The V call is TRBV12-3 or TRBV12-4, the J call TRBJ2-7, with D perhaps TRBD1 or TRBD2 (5 bases each). Trimming took off 3 bases at V and 5 bases at J, with 17 bases between the two ends. The CDR3 is made up of 15 amino acids. Here the CDR3 reads CASSFSLGGRNEQYF. DNA of the CDR3: TGTGCCAGCAGTTTCAGCCTTGGGGGAAGGAACGAGCAGTACTTC.